A single sample is the source of the 10 T cell receptor beta chains below, sequenced in a study of T cell responses to AZD1222 COVID-19 vaccine. The assay was immunoSEQ multiplex PCR, and TCRdb's table has in-frame clones only and misses some. In the table there are about 110,000 clones, 86% of which are singletons. Material: peripheral blood, obtained on day 0 of AZD1222 vaccination. The receptors originated from an adult in good health.

This sequence joins TRBV5-1 and TRBJ1-2; D unclear. Deletions cut 0 bases from V and 7 bases from J, with 10 bases between. The CDR3 has 13 residues. In germline, CDR1 is SGHRS, CDR2 YFSETQ. In DNA, the CDR3 is TGCGCCAGCAGCTTGGGGCCTACAGCTGGCTACACCTTC. Translating gives CASSLGPTAGYTF.

The J gene is TRBJ2-3, the V gene TRBV7-2; D is uncertain. V was clipped by 6 bases and J by 2 bases, with 9 bases between them. Looked up from germline, CDR1 is SGHTA and CDR2 is FQGNSA. The CDR3 totals 13 residues. CDR3 in DNA: TGTGCCAGCAGGGATACCAACACAGATACGCAGTATTTT. This gives the protein CASRDTNTDTQYF.

This clone was recorded only once. The chain is built from TRBV5-1 and TRBJ2-3; 10 bases line up with TRBD1. The CDR3 is made up of 20 amino acids. Losses at the gene ends were 4 bases for V and 1 base for J; bases not matched to a gene: 18. Germline values: CDR1 SGHRS, CDR2 YFSETQ. CDR3 sequence (DNA): TGCGCCAGCAGCACCCCCGGGACAGGGGTTCTCAATGCTGGCACAGATACGCAGTATTTT. Its translation is CASSTPGTGVLNAGTDTQYF.

This rearrangement joins TRBV7-3 to TRBJ2-3; the match to TRBD2 covers 11 bases. Germline V gene sequence: CDR1 SGHTA, CDR2 FQGTGA. V trimming: 6 bases; J trimming: 2 bases; junction bases outside the gene matches: 4. The CDR3 is 15 residues long. CDR3 residues: CASRRLAGNTDTQYF. In DNA form, the CDR3 reads TGTGCCAGCAGGAGACTAGCGGGGAACACAGATACGCAGTATTTT.

J is TRBJ2-3 and V is TRBV6-5; unclear D gene. The V end was cut by 6 bases, the J end by 6 bases, with 13 bases between. This CDR3 is 13 amino acids long. Germline CDR1 and CDR2: MNHEY and SVGAGI. In DNA form, the CDR3 reads TGTGCCAGCAGAGCACCGACCGATGATACGCAGTATTTT. It yields the protein CASRAPTDDTQYF.

V and J are TRBV20-1 and TRBJ2-7; 9 bases map to TRBD2. This CDR3 is 14 amino acids long. Germline V lookup: CDR1 DFQATT, CDR2 SNEGSKA (reference sequence). The junction had 6 bases not matched to a gene; V was cut back by 3 bases and J by 3 bases. CDR3: CSASQSGGIYEQYF. CDR3 nucleotides: TGCAGTGCTAGTCAGAGCGGGGGGATCTACGAGCAGTACTTC.

The genes are TRBV5-8 and TRBJ2-5; possible D gene TRBD1, 6 bases. The V gene lost 0 bases and the J gene lost 5 bases, with 14 bases spanning the gap. Germline V lookup: CDR1 SGHTS, CDR2 YDEGEE. The CDR3 contains 15 residues. CDR3 sequence: CASSLAPGVRETQYF. CDR3 coding DNA: TGTGCCAGCAGCTTGGCTCCAGGGGTTCGGGAGACCCAGTACTTC.

The rearrangement links TRBV12-3 or TRBV12-4 to TRBJ1-1; possibly TRBD1 for D (5 bases). The CDR3 covers 13 residues. Trimming took off 1 base at V and 7 bases at J, with 10 bases between the two ends. DNA for the CDR3: TGTGCCAGCAGTTTAGGAGGGGAAGGTGAAGCTTTCTTT. Protein: CASSLGGEGEAFF.

The chain combines TRBV28 with TRBJ1-4; a possible D gene is TRBD1 (6 bases). Germline lookup yields CDR1 MDHEN and CDR2 SYDVKM. This CDR3 spans 13 amino acids. V was cut by 9 bases and J by 8 bases, with 16 bases left in between. The DNA for the CDR3 is TGTGCCAGTGTTTCGGGGGGCAAGGAAAAACTGTTTTTT. Protein: CASVSGGKEKLFF.

This chain links TRBV28 with TRBJ1-2, with a weak D call TRBD1 (6 bases). The CDR3 totals 13 residues. The germline CDR1 and CDR2 sequences are MDHEN and SYDVKM. The CDR3 nucleotides are TGTGCAACCGGGGGCGGAACTAACTATGGCTACACCTTC. It translates to CATGGGTNYGYTF.